Following are 26 T cell receptor beta chains from one sample sequenced in a study of T cell clones after liver transplantation. The protocol was immunoSEQ multiplex PCR, while the TCRdb copy is restricted to in-frame clones and leaves out a portion. Among under 85,000 clones, about four fifths were seen once, and the ten largest hold 0.79%. The sequenced sample was CD4+ T cells from blood, obtained 12 months after liver transplant. The receptors were sampled from a human patient who received a liver transplant. Some T cells may be transferred from the graft donor.

This chain connects TRBV28 to TRBJ2-2, with D maybe TRBD1 (5 bases). CDR3 length equals 17 residues. Trimming took 6 bases from V and 3 from J, leaving 20 bases between them. Germline V gives CDR1 MDHEN, CDR2 SYDVKM. The CDR3 DNA sequence: TGTGCCAGCAGCCCCGTTGGCCGGCGACAGCACACCGGGGAGCTGTTTTTT. It encodes CASSPVGRRQHTGELFF.

The chain employs TRBV5-1 and TRBJ2-3, with a possible D match to TRBD2 (6 bases). The ends were cut back, 0 bases at V and 0 bases at J, with 17 bases in the middle. This CDR3 has 18 amino acids. Looked up from germline, CDR1 is SGHRS and CDR2 is YFSETQ. Here the CDR3 DNA reads TGCGCCAGCAGCTTGGCCGATTCTAGCGATACTAGCACAGATACGCAGTATTTT. Its translation: CASSLADSSDTSTDTQYF.

V gene TRBV6-1 combines with J gene TRBJ2-7; D unresolved. CDR3 length equals 11 residues. V gave up 9 bases and J gave up 2 bases, with 8 bases separating them. Germline assignment: CDR1 MNHNS and CDR2 SASEGT. CDR3 DNA sequence: TGTGCCAGTCAGAGAACCTACGAGCAGTACTTC. Protein product: CASQRTYEQYF.

The V and J genes are TRBV30 and TRBJ2-7; TRBD1 aligns across 7 bases. V shed 2 bases, J shed 3 bases, and the junction held 7 bases outside the gene matches. The CDR3 covers 14 residues. Germline V gives CDR1 GTSNPN, CDR2 SVGIG (reference sequence). The CDR3 spells CAWSPGTARYEQYF. The CDR3 bases are TGTGCCTGGAGTCCTGGGACAGCACGCTACGAGCAGTACTTC.

CDR3 loop: CASSDPDREYTDTQYF. The DNA of the CDR3 is TGTGCCAGCAGTGATCCAGACAGGGAGTACACAGATACGCAGTATTTT. The J gene is TRBJ2-3, the V gene TRBV6-1, with 7 bases identical to TRBD1. With V trimmed by 3 bases and J by 2 bases, 8 bases remained unmatched. The CDR3 is made up of 16 amino acids. CDR1 MNHNS and CDR2 SASEGT come from the germline V gene.

V usage is TRBV29-1 and J usage is TRBJ2-2; maybe TRBD1 (6 bases). V lost 7 bases, J lost 1 base, and 16 bases lay in between. This CDR3 spans 15 amino acids. Germline CDR1 is SQVTM and CDR2 is ANQGSEA. The CDR3 region is CSASGVVLNTGELFF. The CDR3 region has the DNA TGCAGCGCCTCAGGGGTCGTACTGAACACCGGGGAGCTGTTTTTT.

The chain links TRBV19 to TRBJ2-1; D uncertain. Trimming removed 5 bases at V and 10 bases at J, with 9 bases between. Looked up from germline, CDR1 is LNHDA and CDR2 is SQIVND (reference sequence). The CDR3 totals 11 residues. The DNA for the CDR3 is TGTGCCAGTAGTGCCCTAGAGGAGCAGTTCTTC. Its protein product is CASSALEEQFF.

The genes are TRBV2 and TRBJ2-2; D is unclear. The CDR3 consists of 15 residues. Germline lookup yields CDR1 SNHLY and CDR2 FYNNEI. Trimming removed 7 bases at V and 4 bases at J, with 16 bases between. The CDR3 protein is CASTYYTSTTGELFF. In DNA, the CDR3 is TGTGCCAGCACCTATTACACCTCCACCACCGGGGAGCTGTTTTTT.

The genes are TRBV27 and TRBJ2-7; a weak D match, TRBD1 (6 bases). V lost 5 bases and J 2 bases, leaving 13 bases between the germline ends. CDR1 and CDR2 from the germline V gene are MNHEY and SMNVEV (reference sequence). This CDR3 comprises 14 residues. DNA for the CDR3: TGTGCCAGCAGTGTCCGGGACACCGCCTACGAGCAGTACTTC. Translation: CASSVRDTAYEQYF.

This clone was counted once. The V gene is TRBV6-1, the J gene TRBJ2-4; TRBD2 matches 7 bases. The length of the CDR3 is 16 residues. V lost 2 bases, J lost 2 bases, and 6 bases stayed unmatched. CDR1 MNHNS and CDR2 SASEGT come from the germline V gene. In DNA, the CDR3 is TGTGCCAGCAGTGAATGGGGGGGAGAGACCAAAAACATTCAGTACTTC. The encoded protein is CASSEWGGETKNIQYF.

The chain employs TRBV4-1 and TRBJ2-3; 9 bases are a match to TRBD2. Per the germline V gene, CDR1 is MGHRA and CDR2 is YSYEKL. The V gene end was trimmed by 0 bases and the J gene end by 1 base; junction bases not matched to a gene: 8. The CDR3 totals 18 residues. For the CDR3, the DNA is TGCGCCAGCAGCCAAGATTGGATAGCGGGAGTTGGCACAGATACGCAGTATTTT. It codes for CASSQDWIAGVGTDTQYF.

The chain carries TRBV5-1 and TRBJ1-3; D is possibly TRBD1 (6 bases). The CDR3 covers 14 residues. Trimming took 2 bases from V and 9 from J, leaving 15 bases between them. The V gene's germline CDR1 is SGHRS and CDR2 YFSETQ. CDR3 nucleotides: TGCGCCAGCAGCTTAATGGGGACAACTAGCACCATATATTTT. This gives the protein CASSLMGTTSTIYF.

This clone was detected only a few times. The V and J genes are TRBV5-1 and TRBJ1-1; tentatively, D is TRBD1 (6 bases). Per germline, CDR1 SGHRS and CDR2 YFSETQ. Trimming left V 7 bases short and J 5 bases short, with 15 bases between. The CDR3 is made up of 13 amino acids. CDR3 nucleotides: TGCGCCAGCGGGGACACCGAAAGAACTGAAGCTTTCTTT. It codes for CASGDTERTEAFF.

The chain has TRBV6-1 and TRBJ2-1; D is possibly TRBD2 (6 bases). Germline CDR1 is MNHNS and CDR2 is SASEGT. V was pared by 2 bases and J by 8 bases, with 16 bases between. The CDR3 consists of 15 residues. CDR3 loop: CASSERLGREDEQFF. The CDR3 DNA sequence: TGTGCCAGCAGTGAACGGTTGGGCAGGGAGGATGAGCAGTTCTTC.

This clone is a singleton in its sample. The chain uses TRBV12-5 and TRBJ2-5; maybe TRBD2 (6 bases). Deletions cut 1 base from V and 1 base from J, with 10 bases between. Looked up from germline, CDR1 is LGHNT and CDR2 is FRNRAP. The length of the CDR3 is 15 residues. This CDR3 reads CASGLGTGGQETQYF. The DNA of the CDR3 is TGTGCTAGTGGTTTGGGAACCGGGGGCCAAGAGACCCAGTACTTC.

The chain links TRBV6-5 to TRBJ2-1; 9 bases map to TRBD1. With V trimmed by 5 bases and J by 7 bases, 9 bases remained unmatched. This CDR3 has 15 residues. The germline CDR1 and CDR2 sequences are MNHEY and SVGAGI. The DNA for the CDR3 is TGTGCCAGCAGTCTCCGGGACAGGGTTCGTAATGAGCAGTTCTTC. Translating gives CASSLRDRVRNEQFF.

V and J are TRBV5-1 and TRBJ1-4; D is ambiguous. V was pared by 0 bases and J by 5 bases, with 5 bases between. Germline V gives CDR1 SGHRS, CDR2 YFSETQ. The CDR3 contains 13 residues. CDR3 amino acids: CASSLEGNEKLFF. In nucleotides, the CDR3 is TGCGCCAGCAGCTTGGAGGGCAATGAAAAACTGTTTTTT.

In its sample, this clone was seen a few times. The V call is TRBV19, the J call TRBJ2-6; D perhaps matches TRBD1 (5 bases). CDR1 and CDR2 (germline): LNHDA, SQIVND (reference sequence). V was shortened by 5 bases and J by 0 bases, with 11 bases between the two germline ends. This CDR3 has 16 amino acids. The CDR3 nucleotides read TGTGCCAGTAGTGACAGAAAAAGCTCTGGGGCCAACGTCCTGACTTTC. Residues: CASSDRKSSGANVLTF.

This clone was detected only once. This chain joins TRBV4-3 and TRBJ2-7; 8 bases fit TRBD1. The CDR3 is 15 amino acids. The V and J ends lost 1 base and 3 bases, in that order; junction bases with no gene match: 5. Germline CDR1 and CDR2: LGHNA and YSLEER. This CDR3 is CASSQVKQGGYEQYF. The CDR3 DNA follows: TGCGCCAGCAGCCAAGTAAAACAGGGGGGCTACGAGCAGTACTTC.

The chain has TRBV19 and TRBJ2-1; D remains unclear. Germline lookup yields CDR1 LNHDA and CDR2 SQIVND (reference sequence). The CDR3 runs to 11 residues. V was cut by 5 bases and J by 8 bases, with 7 bases left in between. The CDR3, as DNA: TGTGCCAGTAGTTCTAGAGATGAGCAGTTCTTC. This gives the protein CASSSRDEQFF.

The chain joins TRBV18 to TRBJ2-3; D is ambiguous. CDR3 length: 13 amino acids. V shed 1 base and J shed 5 bases, with 7 bases lying between them. The germline CDR1 and CDR2 sequences are KGHSH and LQKENI. Here the CDR3 DNA reads TGTGCCAGCTCACCACAGGGCTTAGATACGCAGTATTTT. Translated, it gives CASSPQGLDTQYF.

The chain joins TRBV28 to TRBJ2-7; possibly TRBD2 for D (5 bases). The CDR3 has 16 amino acids. Germline V gene data show CDR1 as MDHEN and CDR2 as SYDVKM. Trimming took 6 bases from V and 3 from J, leaving 21 bases between them. CDR3 loop: CASRPKHFFGSYEQYF. The CDR3 nucleotides are TGTGCCAGCAGGCCTAAACACTTTTTTGGGAGCTACGAGCAGTACTTC.

V gene TRBV19 combines with J gene TRBJ1-5, with a weak D call TRBD1 (5 bases). The germline V gene has CDR1 LNHDA and CDR2 SQIVND (reference sequence). Trimming removed 4 bases from V and 0 bases from J, with 13 bases in between. The CDR3 is made up of 16 amino acids. The CDR3 DNA is TGTGCCAGTAGTACCACGGGGACTTATAGCAATCAGCCCCAGCATTTT. The encoded protein is CASSTTGTYSNQPQHF.

This chain's CDR3 is CASSLGGTGLASNEQFF. CDR3 nucleotides: TGTGCCAGCAGCTTAGGGGGGACGGGACTGGCCTCAAATGAGCAGTTCTTC. The chain combines TRBV7-2 with TRBJ2-1, with D possibly matching TRBD2 (6 bases). V was pared by 1 base and J by 7 bases, with 20 bases between. Germline V lookup: CDR1 SGHTA, CDR2 FQGNSA. This CDR3 spans 17 amino acids.

The chain carries TRBV5-1 and TRBJ1-4; TRBD1 matches at 7 bases. The V and J ends lost 3 bases and 0 bases, in that order; junction bases with no gene match: 2. The germline V gene has CDR1 SGHRS and CDR2 YFSETQ. The CDR3 is 15 residues long. In nucleotides, the CDR3 is TGCGCCAGCAGCTCGGGGACAGCAACTAATGAAAAACTGTTTTTT. Its protein is CASSSGTATNEKLFF.

The gene calls are TRBV5-1 and TRBJ1-2; D is possibly TRBD1 (5 bases). The ends were cut back, 0 bases at V and 7 bases at J, with 13 bases in the middle. The CDR3 contains 14 residues. The V gene's germline CDR1 is SGHRS and CDR2 YFSETQ. Here the CDR3 DNA reads TGCGCCAGCAGCTTGGCCGAGGGGACCACTGGCTACACCTTC. Amino acid sequence: CASSLAEGTTGYTF.